The T cell receptor (beta chain) under discussion was sequenced for a study of T cell responses to AZD1222 COVID-19 vaccine. Looking at the study overall: Timing groups of about 4 and about 12 weeks for second doses were pooled.

Profiled with immunoSEQ multiplex PCR; TCRdb holds only in-frame clones, not every one. The sample comprises 75,000 to 100,000 clones, roughly 90% of which are singletons, and roughly 24% rests with the top ten. Germline CDR1 reads KGHSH; CDR2 reads LQKENI. CDR3 length: 13 amino acids. V lost 2 bases and J lost 0, with 4 bases in between. Sequences were derived from peripheral blood, sampled on day 0 of AZD1222 vaccination. This chain joins TRBV18 and TRBJ1-1, with D uncertain. The sequence derives from an adult in good health. CDR3 amino acids: CASSPLVNTEAFF. Written as DNA, the CDR3 is TGTGCCAGCTCACCATTGGTGAACACTGAAGCTTTCTTT.